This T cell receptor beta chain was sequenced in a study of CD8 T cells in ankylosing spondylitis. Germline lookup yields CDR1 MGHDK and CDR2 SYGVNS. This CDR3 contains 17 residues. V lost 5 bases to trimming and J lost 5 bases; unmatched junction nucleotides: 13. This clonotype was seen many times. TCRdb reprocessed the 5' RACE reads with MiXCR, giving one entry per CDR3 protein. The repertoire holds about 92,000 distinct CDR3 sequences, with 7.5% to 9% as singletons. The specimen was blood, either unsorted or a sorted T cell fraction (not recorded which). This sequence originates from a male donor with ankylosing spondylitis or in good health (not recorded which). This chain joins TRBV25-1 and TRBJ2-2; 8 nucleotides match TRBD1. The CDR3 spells CASSRSQQTGETGELFF. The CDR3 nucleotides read TGTGCCAGCAGTCGCTCGCAACAGACAGGGGAGACCGGGGAGCTGTTTTTT.